One sample yielded the 5 T cell receptor beta chains listed below, sequenced in a study of beta chain features in type 1 diabetes. Their target antigens are unknown. General study results and limits: Among patients with Type 1 diabetes, TCRB CDR3s were moderately but significantly shorter in every one of the four CD4+ subsets.

The isolated RNA, all of it, was reverse transcribed, so expressed TCRB transcripts were what got sequenced. Clones were read by immunoSEQ multiplex PCR, and TCRdb kept only the in-frame ones, dropping some. This sample has approximately 170,000 clones, with almost 65% found just once. Specimen: naive CD4+ T cells from blood. Receptors were obtained from a man aged 25 to 45 with type 1 diabetes.

The gene calls are TRBV7-8 and TRBJ2-5; TRBD2 aligns across 7 bases. Germline V gene data show CDR1 as SGHVS and CDR2 as FQNEAQ. V trimming: 2 bases; J trimming: 5 bases; junction bases outside the gene matches: 14. The CDR3 has 17 residues. DNA of the CDR3: TGTGCCAGCAGCTTAAACCTCCTCGCGGGGGTATGGGAGACCCAGTACTTC. It specifies CASSLNLLAGVWETQYF.

This clone was detected only a few times. The chain uses TRBV4-3 and TRBJ1-2, with 7 bases fitting TRBD1. Trimming cost V 6 bases and J 6 bases; bases outside gene matches: 10. Germline V lookup: CDR1 LGHNA, CDR2 YSLEER. The CDR3 loop spans 14 amino acids. The CDR3 DNA reads TGCGCCAGCAGGATGACAGGGTTGGAGAATGGCTACACCTTC. It is translated as CASRMTGLENGYTF.

The J gene is TRBJ2-7, the V gene TRBV7-2; TRBD2 matches at 9 bases. Germline assignment: CDR1 SGHTA and CDR2 FQGNSA. Trimming removed 4 bases from V and 3 bases from J; junction bases left unmatched: 7. There are 15 residues in the CDR3. The CDR3 sequence: CASSSAGGPYYEQYF. The CDR3 DNA reads TGTGCCAGCAGCTCAGCGGGGGGTCCCTACTACGAGCAGTACTTC.

This clone was recorded once. The chain is built from TRBV18 and TRBJ2-7; D is undetermined. There are 12 residues in the CDR3. Germline V gene data show CDR1 as KGHSH and CDR2 as LQKENI. V shed 3 bases and J shed 6 bases, with 9 bases lying between them. The CDR3 region has the DNA TGTGCCAGCTCACCGATCGACGGCGAGCAGTACTTC. The encoded protein is CASSPIDGEQYF.

This chain links TRBV18 with TRBJ2-3; weak D call: TRBD2 (5 bases). Trimming removed 0 bases at V and 1 base at J, with 14 bases between. CDR3 size: 17 residues. The germline V gene has CDR1 KGHSH and CDR2 LQKENI. The CDR3 nucleotides read TGTGCCAGCTCACCACCTCTCACGGGGATAGGCACAGATACGCAGTATTTT. Its translation is CASSPPLTGIGTDTQYF.